The rows below give T cell receptor beta chains drawn from one sample of a study of CD8+ T cells in alopecia areata. The method was immunoSEQ multiplex PCR; TCRdb's version includes in-frame clones alone and lacks a portion of them. This repertoire shows 130,000 or so clones, roughly 50% found once; its top ten account for about 11%. The specimen was NKG2D-low CD8+ T cells sorted from blood. These TCRs come from a human donor with alopecia areata. Both conserved end residues are part of each CDR3. D genes are given only for firm matches. Clone size is given for some rows only: seen once, a few or many times, or a class if the clone is expanded.

v_call	d_call	j_call	clone_size	cdr3_aa	cdr3_nt
TRBV4-2	-	TRBJ1-1	-	CASSQDTQGQTEAFF	TGTGCCAGCAGCCAAGATACCCAGGGGCAGACTGAAGCTTTCTTT
TRBV5-4	-	TRBJ2-7	-	CASSLEGSYEQYF	TGTGCCAGCAGCTTGGAGGGCAGCTACGAGCAGTACTTC
TRBV27	TRBD2	TRBJ2-5	-	CASSRTGTSGAETQYF	TGTGCCAGCAGTAGAACCGGGACTAGCGGGGCGGAGACCCAGTACTTC
TRBV27	-	TRBJ2-1	-	CASSQRGSYNEQFF	TGTGCCAGCAGTCAGCGTGGGTCCTACAATGAGCAGTTCTTC
TRBV29-1	-	TRBJ2-3	-	CSVEPTRSTDTQYF	TGCAGCGTTGAACCCACCCGTAGCACAGATACGCAGTATTTT
TRBV7-9	TRBD2	TRBJ2-5	few	CASSSGLAGETQYF	TGTGCCAGCAGCTCCGGACTAGCGGGAGAGACCCAGTACTTC
TRBV29-1	-	TRBJ2-2	few	CSALQGGELFF	TGCAGCGCTCTACAGGGCGGGGAGCTGTTTTTT
TRBV7-2	-	TRBJ2-2	-	CASSSPPATGELFF	TGTGCCAGCAGCTCCCCCCCCGCGACCGGGGAGCTGTTTTTT
TRBV29-1	-	TRBJ2-7	few	CSVWEFGYEQYF	TGCAGCGTTTGGGAGTTCGGCTACGAGCAGTACTTC
TRBV2	-	TRBJ2-7	-	CASGLWGEQYF	TGTGCCAGCGGCCTGTGGGGCGAGCAGTACTTC
TRBV23-1	-	TRBJ2-5	-	CASSPPPRLRTQYF	TGCGCCAGCAGTCCCCCCCCTCGACTCCGGACCCAGTACTTC
TRBV30	TRBD1	TRBJ2-2	few	CAWSVQGAVTGELFF	TGTGCCTGGAGTGTCCAGGGGGCGGTCACCGGGGAGCTGTTTTTT
TRBV14	TRBD1	TRBJ1-6	-	CASSTQGSSSPLHF	TGTGCCAGCAGCACACAGGGGTCTTCGTCACCCCTCCACTTT
TRBV5-1	-	TRBJ2-5	-	CASSVDPSGTYQETQYF	TGCGCCAGCAGCGTGGACCCCAGCGGTACTTACCAAGAGACCCAGTACTTC
TRBV7-2	TRBD2	TRBJ2-5	-	CATQVVAGGFQETQYF	TGTGCAACACAGGTGGTTGCGGGGGGCTTCCAAGAGACCCAGTACTTC
TRBV2	-	TRBJ2-3	-	CASGSTDTQYF	TGTGCCAGCGGGAGCACAGATACGCAGTATTTT
TRBV30	-	TRBJ2-2	-	CAGDILTGELFF	TGTGCCGGGGACATACTCACCGGGGAGCTGTTTTTT
TRBV10-3	-	TRBJ2-1	-	CAISESDEQFF	TGTGCCATCAGTGAGTCGGATGAGCAGTTCTTC
TRBV29-1	-	TRBJ1-2	-	CSVPLVGVHYGYTF	TGCAGCGTCCCCCTTGTGGGGGTGCACTATGGCTACACCTTC
TRBV4-1	TRBD2	TRBJ2-7	few	CASSQGDLAGVEQYF	TGCGCCAGCAGCCAAGGGGACTTAGCGGGCGTGGAGCAGTACTTC
TRBV7-8	-	TRBJ2-1	-	CASSWYNEQFF	TGTGCCAGCAGCTGGTACAATGAGCAGTTCTTC
TRBV29-1	-	TRBJ2-2	-	CSAGIHTGELFF	TGCAGCGCCGGGATTCACACCGGGGAGCTGTTTTTT
TRBV5-1	TRBD2	TRBJ2-7	-	CASSPGLASYEQYF	TGCGCCAGCAGCCCGGGACTAGCGAGCTACGAGCAGTACTTC
TRBV29-1	-	TRBJ2-6	-	CSVVEGTSGANVLTF	TGCAGCGTTGTGGAGGGAACATCTGGGGCCAACGTCCTGACTTTC
TRBV29-1	-	TRBJ2-3	-	CSVVTMNTQYF	TGCAGCGTCGTGACTATGAATACGCAGTATTTT
TRBV19	-	TRBJ2-1	few	CASSTSNEQFF	TGTGCCAGTAGTACCTCGAATGAGCAGTTCTTC
TRBV15	-	TRBJ2-3	-	CATSTRVSTDTQYF	TGTGCCACCTCCACCAGGGTGAGCACAGATACGCAGTATTTT
TRBV30	TRBD2	TRBJ2-1	-	CAWEPGGLAGNEQFF	TGTGCCTGGGAGCCGGGGGGACTAGCGGGAAATGAGCAGTTCTTC
TRBV29-1	-	TRBJ2-1	few	CSVEVGGFNEQFF	TGCAGCGTTGAAGTCGGAGGCTTCAATGAGCAGTTCTTC
TRBV30	-	TRBJ1-2	-	CAWDHYGYTF	TGTGCCTGGGATCATTATGGCTACACCTTC
TRBV30	-	TRBJ2-2	once	CAWSVGSGELFF	TGTGCCTGGAGTGTGGGTAGCGGGGAGCTGTTTTTT
TRBV29-1	-	TRBJ1-4	-	CSVELSNEKLFF	TGCAGCGTTGAACTCAGTAATGAAAAACTGTTTTTT
TRBV27	-	TRBJ2-1	-	CASSLGKSSYNEQFF	TGTGCCAGCAGTTTGGGGAAGAGCTCCTACAATGAGCAGTTCTTC
TRBV5-5	-	TRBJ2-5	few	CASSWSGEEQYF	TGTGCCAGCAGCTGGTCGGGGGAAGAGCAGTACTTC
TRBV29-1	-	TRBJ2-1	few	CSVGTTSLSSYNEQFF	TGCAGCGTTGGAACTACTAGCTTGAGCTCCTACAATGAGCAGTTCTTC
TRBV7-9	TRBD1	TRBJ2-7	few	CASSRTGAPYEQYF	TGTGCCAGCAGCCGGACAGGGGCCCCCTACGAGCAGTACTTC
TRBV29-1	-	TRBJ2-5	few	CSVEEFETQYF	TGCAGCGTTGAAGAGTTCGAGACCCAGTACTTC
TRBV2	-	TRBJ2-2	-	CASSPLGSNTGELFF	TGTGCCAGCAGTCCCTTGGGGAGTAACACCGGGGAGCTGTTTTTT
TRBV21-1	-	TRBJ2-7	-	CAFGGGRWQYF	TGTGCCTTCGGCGGGGGCCGGTGGCAGTACTTC
TRBV7-9	-	TRBJ2-3	-	CASSVGTDTQYF	TGTGCCAGCAGCGTCGGCACAGATACGCAGTATTTT
TRBV27	-	TRBJ2-1	-	CASSGGLYSYNEQFF	TGTGCCAGCAGTGGCGGACTGTACTCCTACAATGAGCAGTTCTTC
TRBV6-5	-	TRBJ2-7	-	CASSSGEGAVNEQYF	TGTGCCAGCAGTTCGGGTGAAGGGGCGGTAAACGAGCAGTACTTC
TRBV27	-	TRBJ2-3	-	CASSDSTDTQYF	TGTGCCAGCAGTGATAGCACAGATACGCAGTATTTT
TRBV9	-	TRBJ2-3	-	CASSVDGLAADTQYF	TGTGCCAGCAGCGTAGACGGTCTAGCAGCAGATACGCAGTATTTT
TRBV14	TRBD1	TRBJ2-5	few	CASSLGQGGRETQYF	TGTGCCAGCAGCCTCGGACAGGGAGGACGGGAGACCCAGTACTTC
TRBV27	-	TRBJ2-1	-	CASSSSSYNEQFF	TGTGCCAGCAGTTCAAGCTCCTACAATGAGCAGTTCTTC
TRBV9	-	TRBJ1-2	-	CASSGPGYTF	TGTGCCAGCAGCGGACCCGGCTACACCTTC
TRBV29-1	-	TRBJ2-2	-	CSVVRNTGELFF	TGCAGCGTTGTCAGGAACACCGGGGAGCTGTTTTTT
TRBV18	-	TRBJ2-6	few	CASSPPGEAGANVLTF	TGTGCCAGCTCACCACCAGGGGAGGCGGGGGCCAACGTCCTGACTTTC
TRBV30	-	TRBJ2-5	-	CAWKDGEETQYF	TGTGCCTGGAAGGACGGGGAAGAGACCCAGTACTTC